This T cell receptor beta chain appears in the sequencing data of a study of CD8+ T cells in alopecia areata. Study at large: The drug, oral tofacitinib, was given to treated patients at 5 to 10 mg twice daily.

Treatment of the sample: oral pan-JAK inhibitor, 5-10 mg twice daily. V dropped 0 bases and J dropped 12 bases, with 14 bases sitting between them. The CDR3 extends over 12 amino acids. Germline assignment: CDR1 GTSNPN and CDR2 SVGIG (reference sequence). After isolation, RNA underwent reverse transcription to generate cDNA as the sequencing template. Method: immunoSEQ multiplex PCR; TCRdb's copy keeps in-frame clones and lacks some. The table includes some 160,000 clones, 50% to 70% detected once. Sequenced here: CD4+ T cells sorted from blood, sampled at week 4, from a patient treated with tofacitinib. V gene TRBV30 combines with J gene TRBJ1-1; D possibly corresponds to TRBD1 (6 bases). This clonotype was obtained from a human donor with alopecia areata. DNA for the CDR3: TGTGCCTGGAGTGTTGGGGGGGCGAGGACTTTCTTT. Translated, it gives CAWSVGGARTFF.